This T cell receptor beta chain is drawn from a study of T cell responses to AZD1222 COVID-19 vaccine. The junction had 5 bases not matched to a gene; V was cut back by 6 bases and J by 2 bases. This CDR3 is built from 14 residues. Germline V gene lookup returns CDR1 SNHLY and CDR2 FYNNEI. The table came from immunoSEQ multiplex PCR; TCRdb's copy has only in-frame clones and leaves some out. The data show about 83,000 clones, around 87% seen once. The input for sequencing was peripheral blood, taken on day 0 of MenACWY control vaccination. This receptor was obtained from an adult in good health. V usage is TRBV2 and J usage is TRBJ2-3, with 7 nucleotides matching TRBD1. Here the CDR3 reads CASRKTGNTDTQYF. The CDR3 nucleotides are TGTGCCAGCAGGAAGACAGGGAACACAGATACGCAGTATTTT.